This T cell receptor (beta chain) stems from a study of response to subunit inactivated influenza vaccine. Points from the study as a whole: There was a suggestion from the authors that each seasonal influenza vaccination recruits few new T cells.

Remarks on this clonotype: The target antigen is unknown.

TCRdb re-called the RT-PCR reads through MiXCR, storing one row per CDR3 protein. The table includes roughly 150,000 distinct CDR3 sequences, roughly a tenth detected once. V dropped 4 bases and J dropped 5 bases, with 14 bases sitting between them. CDR1 is SGHRS and CDR2 is YFSETQ in the germline V gene. The CDR3 runs to 14 residues. The clonotype was recovered from a man aged 50-59 years who received an inactivated influenza vaccine. The sample consisted of non-naive T cells sorted from PBMCs, taken 35 to 45 days after vaccination. This chain links TRBV5-1 with TRBJ2-3; possible D gene TRBD2, 6 bases. The CDR3 here is CASSQSGLGDTQYF. DNA of the CDR3: TGCGCCAGCAGCCAGAGCGGGCTTGGAGATACGCAGTATTTT.